The next 29 T cell receptor beta chains were all read from a single sample in a study of shared clonotypes between healthy human individuals. Measured with immunoSEQ multiplex PCR; TCRdb has only the in-frame clones, and not every one. Counted here are under 85,000 clones, about 65% occurring once; the ten biggest clones make up roughly 56%. Sequences were obtained from memory CD8+ T cells sorted from blood. Subset specified: CD45RO+ cells pooled with CCR7-negative TemRA cells. Receptors were obtained from a man aged 25 to 40 in good health.

This chain links TRBV28 with TRBJ1-2; no definite D call. Germline assignment: CDR1 MDHEN and CDR2 SYDVKM. V lost 6 bases, J lost 0 bases, and 14 bases lay in between. This CDR3 has 15 amino acids. The CDR3 reads CASSYPTDTNYGYTF. In DNA form, the CDR3 reads TGTGCCAGCAGCTATCCGACGGATACTAACTATGGCTACACCTTC.

The genes are TRBV29-1 and TRBJ2-1; 8 bases line up with TRBD2. V was pared by 7 bases and J by 8 bases, with 4 bases of the junction left unmatched. CDR1 SQVTM and CDR2 ANQGSEA come from the germline V gene. The CDR3 length is 11 residues. This CDR3 reads CSGTSSDEQFF. CDR3 sequence (DNA): TGCAGCGGGACTAGCTCGGATGAGCAGTTCTTC.

The chain is built from TRBV25-1 and TRBJ2-1; 8 bases map to TRBD2. The V segment lost 1 base and the J segment 8 bases; nucleotides outside the gene matches: 10. The CDR3 has 16 amino acids. Germline CDR1 and CDR2: MGHDK and SYGVNS. The chain's CDR3 is CASSESSGRTWDEQFF. As DNA, the CDR3 is TGTGCCAGCAGTGAATCCAGCGGGAGAACTTGGGATGAGCAGTTCTTC.

This chain uses TRBV10-2 with TRBJ2-1, with D perhaps given as TRBD1 or TRBD2 (5 bases each). Germline V lookup: CDR1 WSHSY, CDR2 SAAADI. This CDR3 has 16 residues. V was trimmed by 3 bases and J by 4 bases, leaving 16 bases between them. Here the CDR3 reads CASSERDGLTYNEQFF. The DNA of the CDR3 is TGCGCCAGCAGTGAACGGGACGGGTTAACTTACAATGAGCAGTTCTTC.

The rearrangement joins TRBV10-3 to TRBJ1-5; no clear D gene. This CDR3 region has 12 residues. V was clipped by 6 bases and J by 4 bases, with 7 bases between them. The germline CDR1 and CDR2 sequences are ENHRY and SYGVKD. CDR3 nucleotides: TGTGCCATCAGCCCAAATAATCAGCCCCAGCATTTT. Its translation is CAISPNNQPQHF.

This clone has only a few counts. As DNA, the CDR3 is TGTGCCAGCAGCCTCGTAGGCGGCCCGCCGGGCTACACCTTC. Translation: CASSLVGGPPGYTF. The chain links TRBV5-8 to TRBJ1-2; D is unclear. CDR1 and CDR2 from the germline V gene are SGHTS and YDEGEE. Trimming removed 4 bases at V and 8 bases at J, with 18 bases between. The CDR3 has 14 amino acids.

The chain combines TRBV7-9 with TRBJ1-5, with 7 positions matching TRBD1. V was pared by 9 bases and J by 0 bases, with 17 bases of the junction left unmatched. Germline V lookup: CDR1 SEHNR, CDR2 FQNEAQ (reference sequence). The CDR3 consists of 18 residues. The CDR3 nucleotides are TGTGCCAGAGGAAGAGGGACAGAAAACTTTTATAGCAATCAGCCCCAGCATTTT. Translation: CARGRGTENFYSNQPQHF.

This clone was found a few times. V usage is TRBV7-6 and J usage is TRBJ2-7, with a possible D match to TRBD1 (9 bases). V shed 4 bases and J shed 0 bases, with 16 bases lying between them. CDR1 SGHVS and CDR2 FNYEAQ come from the germline V gene. There are 16 residues in the CDR3. The CDR3 DNA follows: TGTGCCAGCAGCTCGACAGGGGGACTAGGCTCCTACGAGCAGTACTTC. This translates into CASSSTGGLGSYEQYF.

The rearrangement joins TRBV18 to TRBJ2-3; 9 bases match TRBD1. CDR3 size: 15 residues. J was trimmed by 6 bases and V by 1 base; bases with no gene match: 5. Germline V gene lookup returns CDR1 KGHSH and CDR2 LQKENI. DNA for the CDR3: TGTGCCAGCTCACCACAGGGACAGGGAGGGGATACGCAGTATTTT. This translates into CASSPQGQGGDTQYF.

In this sample, this clone turned up a few times. This rearrangement joins TRBV25-1 to TRBJ2-3, with TRBD1 matching over 7 bases. CDR3 length: 17 amino acids. Germline CDR1 MGHDK, CDR2 SYGVNS. V was clipped by 3 bases and J by 0 bases; unmatched bases: 9. CDR3 DNA sequence: TGTGCCAGCAGTGACAGGCAGGACAGGACGAGCACAGATACGCAGTATTTT. Translation gives CASSDRQDRTSTDTQYF.

A single count supports this clone. The chain links TRBV9 to TRBJ2-1; TRBD1 agrees at 11 bases. V lost 1 base to trimming and J lost 7 bases; unmatched junction nucleotides: 7. Germline CDR1 reads SGDLS; CDR2 reads YYNGEE. The CDR3 extends over 16 amino acids. CDR3 sequence: CASSVLAGTGGNEQFF. In DNA form, the CDR3 reads TGTGCCAGCAGCGTATTAGCCGGGACAGGGGGGAATGAGCAGTTCTTC.

This chain connects TRBV29-1 to TRBJ2-5; possible D gene TRBD2, 6 bases. The V and J ends lost 2 bases and 0 bases respectively, with 7 bases between them. The germline gives CDR1 SQVTM, CDR2 ANQGSEA. CDR3 length: 13 amino acids. CDR3 amino acids: CSVERDYQETQYF. The CDR3 DNA is TGCAGCGTTGAACGGGACTACCAAGAGACCCAGTACTTC.

The gene calls are TRBV28 and TRBJ2-7, with D maybe TRBD2 (5 bases). V dropped 7 bases and J dropped 0 bases, with 16 bases sitting between them. The CDR3 is made up of 15 amino acids. Germline V lookup: CDR1 MDHEN, CDR2 SYDVKM. The CDR3 region is CASTQRHGLSYEQYF. The CDR3 DNA reads as TGTGCCAGCACCCAGCGACACGGACTCTCCTACGAGCAGTACTTC.

This rearrangement joins TRBV13 to TRBJ1-1; the D is unclear. The CDR3 contains 15 residues. Germline-derived CDR1 and CDR2 are PRHDT and FYEKMQ (reference sequence). V lost 4 bases and J lost 4, with 16 bases in between. In DNA, the CDR3 is TGTGCCAGCAGCTCAGAACGTAATCCGGGCACTGAAGCTTTCTTT. It translates to CASSSERNPGTEAFF.

In the case of this clone: The likely explanation is a read error, given a far larger clone one base away. This same CDR3 is encoded by further DNA sequences in the sample. This chain joins TRBV30 and TRBJ1-4, with 8 bases identical to TRBD1. Germline CDR1 and CDR2: GTSNPN and SVGIG (reference sequence). CDR3 length: 12 residues. The CDR3 is CAWNLDRGELFF. CDR3 nucleotide sequence: TGTGCTTGGAATTTAGACAGGGGAGAACTGTTTTTT.

This clone showed up just a few times. Its ends do not fully match the called genes, so a read error is possible. The chain couples TRBV7-8 to TRBJ2-7; maybe TRBD2 (6 bases). The CDR3 consists of 13 residues. In germline, CDR1 is SGHVS, CDR2 FQNEAQ. The CDR3 DNA reads TGTGCCAGCAGCTTAGACGGGACTGTTAAACCCACCTTC. Translation: CASSLDGTVKPTF.

A note on this clone: A read error is the likely source, as a far larger clone sits one nucleotide away. The same CDR3 also results from other DNA sequences found in this sample. The V call is TRBV6-5, the J call TRBJ2-7, with 7 bases lining up with TRBD1. Germline V gene data show CDR1 as MNHEY and CDR2 as SVGAGI. This CDR3 is 12 amino acids long. The CDR3: CASKGASYEQYF. CDR3 nucleotides: TGTGCCAGCAAGGGGGCCTCCTACGAGCAATACTTC.

Remarks on this clone: The same CDR3 is also encoded by other DNA sequences in this sample. The chain joins TRBV19 to TRBJ2-1; D not certain. Germline values: CDR1 LNHDA, CDR2 SQIVND (reference sequence). There are 13 residues in the CDR3. V lost 2 bases to trimming and J lost 5 bases, with 7 bases between them. The CDR3 nucleotides read TGTGCCAGTAGTATAACCCATAACAATGAGCAGTTCTTC. Residues: CASSITHNNEQFF.

V usage is TRBV4-3 and J usage is TRBJ2-1; 11 positions agree with TRBD2. The length of the CDR3 is 17 residues. V lost 1 base to trimming and J lost 8 bases; unmatched junction nucleotides: 10. Germline-derived CDR1 and CDR2 are LGHNA and YSLEER. The CDR3 nucleotides are TGCGCCAGCAGCCAAGGCACTAGCGGGAGTTTTACGGATGAGCAGTTCTTC. Translated: CASSQGTSGSFTDEQFF.

The chain couples TRBV27 to TRBJ2-7; TRBD2 aligns across 8 bases. Germline lookup yields CDR1 MNHEY and CDR2 SMNVEV (reference sequence). Unmatched junction bases numbered 6, after V lost 4 bases and J lost 4 bases. The CDR3 runs 14 residues. This CDR3 is CASSSAGTRYEQYF. The CDR3 region has the DNA TGTGCCAGCAGTTCCGCCGGGACTAGGTACGAGCAGTACTTC.

This chain links TRBV5-1 with TRBJ2-3; 9 nucleotides agree with TRBD2. The ends lost 3 bases at V and 2 bases at J; junction bases unmatched: 4. Germline CDR1 and CDR2: SGHRS and YFSETQ. The CDR3 covers 15 residues. DNA for the CDR3: TGCGCCAGCAGCTCAGGACTAGCGCACACAGATACGCAGTATTTT. The encoded protein is CASSSGLAHTDTQYF.

The rearrangement joins TRBV15 to TRBJ2-3, with TRBD1 matching 8 bases. Germline values: CDR1 LNHNV, CDR2 YYDKDF (reference sequence). V was pared by 5 bases and J by 3 bases, with 10 bases of the junction left unmatched. This CDR3 has 16 residues. The CDR3 sequence is CATSFTQGAGTDTQYF. The DNA for the CDR3 is TGTGCCACCAGCTTCACTCAGGGGGCAGGGACAGATACGCAGTATTTT.

This chain links TRBV27 with TRBJ2-7; TRBD2 aligns across 7 bases. CDR1 and CDR2 from the germline V gene are MNHEY and SMNVEV (reference sequence). This CDR3 is built from 11 residues. Losses at the gene ends were 8 bases for V and 12 bases for J; bases not matched to a gene: 10. CDR3 loop: CASGQGAGWYF. Written as DNA, the CDR3 is TGTGCCAGCGGGCAGGGAGCGGGATGGTACTTC.

With regard to this clone: This CDR3 is also generated by other DNA sequences in the sample. The chain uses TRBV13 and TRBJ2-7; D might be TRBD2 (5 bases). Deletions cut 4 bases from V and 4 bases from J, with 8 bases between. Germline lookup yields CDR1 PRHDT and CDR2 FYEKMQ (reference sequence). This CDR3 contains 12 residues. Written as DNA, the CDR3 is TGTGCCAGCAGCTCTGAGGGTTACGAGCAGTACTTC. Translation: CASSSEGYEQYF.

This clone was detected a few times. The rearrangement uses TRBV11-2 and TRBJ2-2; D ambiguous. V lost 5 bases, J lost 0 bases, and 7 bases lay in between. The CDR3 has 14 residues. Germline values: CDR1 SGHAT, CDR2 FQNNGV. In DNA, the CDR3 is TGTGCCAGCAGCGCGCATCCGAACACCGGGGAGCTGTTTTTT. This sequence encodes CASSAHPNTGELFF. The variable domain in full, completed from reference TRBV11-2 and TRBJ2-2, reads EAGVAQSPRYKIIEKRQSVAFWCNPISGHATLYWYQQILGQGPKLLIQFQNNGVVDDSQLPKDRFSAERLKGVDSTLKIQPAKLEDSAVYLCASSAHPNTGELFFGEGSRLTVL.

The rearrangement links TRBV5-1 to TRBJ2-2; D possibly corresponds to TRBD1 (6 bases). The CDR3 has 19 amino acids. Germline V gene lookup returns CDR1 SGHRS and CDR2 YFSETQ. V lost 4 bases and J 1 base, leaving 23 bases between the germline ends. The CDR3 sequence: CASSPKLLGTNLNTGELFF. As DNA, the CDR3 is TGCGCCAGCAGCCCTAAACTCCTCGGGACAAATTTGAACACCGGGGAGCTGTTTTTT.

The chain is built from TRBV14 and TRBJ2-3; D unresolved. Trimming left V 10 bases short and J 3 bases short, with 14 bases between. There are 13 residues in the CDR3. Germline lookup yields CDR1 SGHDN and CDR2 FVKESK. The CDR3 region has the DNA TGTGCCACCCGACGTGTTGGGACAGATACGCAGTATTTT. It codes for CATRRVGTDTQYF.

This clone occurred a few times. The chain recombines TRBV6-1 with TRBJ1-2; D is undetermined. The germline V gene encodes CDR1 MNHNS and CDR2 SASEGT. The CDR3 spans 10 residues. Between the trimmed V and J ends, which lost 8 bases and 4 bases, there was a span of 5 bases. The DNA of the CDR3 is TGTGCCAGCGGATCCTATGGCTACACCTTC. This gives the protein CASGSYGYTF.

J is TRBJ2-3 and V is TRBV12-5; D is ambiguous. Germline V gives CDR1 LGHNT, CDR2 FRNRAP. V gave up 6 bases and J gave up 5 bases, with 6 bases separating them. The CDR3 sequence is 11 residues long. The CDR3 bases are TGTGCTAGTGGGACCGGAGATACGCAGTATTTT. Translated, it gives CASGTGDTQYF.